This T cell receptor (beta chain) was identified during a study of technical replicates of blood from a few donors. TCRdb's table, derived via immunoSEQ multiplex PCR, lists solely in-frame clones and lacks some. The sample shows approximately 65,000 clones, about 86% of them seen only once. Germline V gives CDR1 SGHNT, CDR2 YENEEA. This CDR3 has 17 amino acids. Trimming stripped 1 base from V and 0 bases from J, with 13 bases between. The sequence was collected from a human donor in good health. Some clones in this sample may be carry-over from other donors' samples. The chain joins TRBV11-3 to TRBJ2-1; TRBD2 is a possible D gene (5 bases). Sequencing was performed on PBMCs. The CDR3 is CASSLGAGPSSYNEQFF. In nucleotides, the CDR3 is TGTGCCAGCAGCTTAGGGGCGGGTCCGAGCTCCTACAATGAGCAGTTCTTC.